These 13 T cell receptor beta chains share one sample of origin, sequenced in a study of T cell repertoires in cytomegalovirus infection. MiXCR, applied by TCRdb to the reads, yields one record per CDR3 protein. The sample has about 570,000 distinct CDR3 sequences; almost 40% are singletons. These TCRs' antigens remain unknown. Sequenced material: cultured PBMCs, taken from culture after CMV antigen stimulation. The receptors shown here come from a human donor in good health (CMV status not recorded). Some clones in this sample may be carry-over from other donors' samples.

This clonotype was observed a handful of times. This chain uses TRBV7-6 with TRBJ1-1; D not certain. This CDR3 contains 15 residues. The germline V and J ends were trimmed by 5 bases and 0 bases, with 13 bases remaining between them. Germline V lookup: CDR1 SGHVS, CDR2 FNYEAQ. The CDR3 sequence: CASSPGPRMNTEAFF. The DNA for the CDR3 is TGTGCCAGCAGCCCCGGACCCAGGATGAACACTGAAGCTTTCTTT.

This chain links TRBV20-1 with TRBJ2-5; D might be TRBD1 (6 bases). V lost 3 bases and J lost 3, with 20 bases in between. Germline V gene sequence: CDR1 DFQATT, CDR2 SNEGSKA (reference sequence). The CDR3 covers 16 residues. The CDR3 nucleotides are TGCAGTGCTAGTGATCGAGCCAGGGGCTTGGAAGAGACCCAGTACTTC. Protein: CSASDRARGLEETQYF.

The chain carries TRBV19 and TRBJ2-5; the D is unclear. This CDR3 is 14 amino acids long. Germline V gives CDR1 LNHDA, CDR2 SQIVND (reference sequence). The germline V and J ends were trimmed by 0 bases and 4 bases, with 9 bases remaining between them. The CDR3 nucleotides read TGTGCCAGTAGTATAGACCCCCGAGGAGAGACCCAGTACTTC. Amino acids: CASSIDPRGETQYF.

V gene TRBV28 combines with J gene TRBJ2-1, with D possibly matching TRBD1 (6 bases). Between the trimmed V and J ends, which lost 5 bases and 5 bases, there was a span of 13 bases. Per the germline V gene, CDR1 is MDHEN and CDR2 is SYDVKM. This CDR3 is built from 14 residues. As DNA, the CDR3 is TGTGCCAGCAGTGGGGGAAACAGGGACAATGAGCAGTTCTTC. Its protein product is CASSGGNRDNEQFF.

The chain joins TRBV7-2 to TRBJ2-5, with 7 bases identical to TRBD1. CDR1 SGHTA and CDR2 FQGNSA come from the germline V gene. The CDR3 has 16 amino acids. Trimming cost V 4 bases and J 3 bases; bases outside gene matches: 11. In DNA, the CDR3 is TGTGCCAGCAGCTCCGGGTTACAGGGGTGGGAAGAGACCCAGTACTTC. This encodes CASSSGLQGWEETQYF.

This clonotype was seen only a few times. The DNA of the CDR3 is TGTGCCAGTAGTATCCTCAGAGGACAGGGGAGGGACACTGAAGCTTTCTTT. It is translated as CASSILRGQGRDTEAFF. This chain joins TRBV19 and TRBJ1-1, with TRBD1 identical over 9 bases. The CDR3 has 17 residues. The germline V gene encodes CDR1 LNHDA and CDR2 SQIVND (reference sequence). The ends lost 3 bases at V and 3 bases at J; junction bases unmatched: 11.

This clonotype has ten or more counts. The V gene is TRBV7-2, the J gene TRBJ2-3; TRBD2 is a possible D gene (6 bases). The CDR3 is 14 amino acids. The germline CDR1 and CDR2 sequences are SGHTA and FQGNSA. V was cut by 4 bases and J by 6 bases, with 14 bases left in between. The CDR3 DNA is TGTGCCAGCAGCTCGGGACTCCCTGGGGATACGCAGTATTTT. Amino acid sequence: CASSSGLPGDTQYF.

This clonotype was seen a few times. The gene calls are TRBV7-2 and TRBJ1-6; D ambiguous. This CDR3 has 12 amino acids. Germline loops: CDR1 SGHTA, CDR2 FQGNSA. Between the trimmed V and J ends, which lost 7 bases and 9 bases, there was a span of 10 bases. CDR3 sequence: CASTRYGSPLHF. As DNA, the CDR3 is TGTGCCAGCACCCGCTATGGTTCACCCCTCCACTTT.

As DNA, the CDR3 is TGTGCCAGCAGTCGACTAGCGGGGTACCAAGAGACCCAGTACTTC. Its translation is CASSRLAGYQETQYF. V and J are TRBV7-6 and TRBJ2-5, with 11 bases lining up with TRBD2. J lost 0 bases, V lost 6 bases, and 3 bases had no gene match. The CDR3 is made up of 15 amino acids. Germline-derived CDR1 and CDR2 are SGHVS and FNYEAQ. The full variable domain, in which reference TRBV7-6 and TRBJ2-5 provide the parts outside the CDR3, is GAGVSQSPRYKVTKRGQDVALRCDPISGHVSLYWYRQALGQGPEFLTYFNYEAQQDKSGLPNDRFSAERPEGSISTLTIQRTEQRDSAMYRCASSRLAGYQETQYFGPGTRLLVL.

The V and J genes are TRBV18 and TRBJ1-6; D is undetermined. Between the trimmed V and J ends, which lost 2 bases and 7 bases, there was a span of 6 bases. Germline CDR1 reads KGHSH; CDR2 reads LQKENI. The CDR3 runs 13 residues. The CDR3 coding sequence is TGTGCCAGCTCACCAAATAAGAATTCACCCCTCCACTTT. This translates into CASSPNKNSPLHF.

The chain uses TRBV4-2 and TRBJ2-1; no definite D call. Trimming shortened V by 0 bases and J by 0 bases, and 9 bases separated the two germline ends. Germline CDR1 is LGHNA and CDR2 is YNFKEQ. The CDR3 extends over 16 amino acids. Here the CDR3 DNA reads TGTGCCAGCAGCCAAGAAAGGTCGAGCTCCTACAATGAGCAGTTCTTC. This sequence encodes CASSQERSSSYNEQFF.

This clonotype was counted a few times. DNA of the CDR3: TGTGCCAGCAGCGTAACAGGGACGAACACTGAAGCTTTCTTT. Protein: CASSVTGTNTEAFF. The gene calls are TRBV7-2 and TRBJ1-1; perhaps TRBD1 as D (6 bases). Germline V gene sequence: CDR1 SGHTA, CDR2 FQGNSA. Between the trimmed V and J ends, which lost 5 bases and 1 base, there was a span of 11 bases. The CDR3 has 14 amino acids. The whole variable domain, remainder taken from reference TRBV7-2 and TRBJ1-1, is GAGVSQSPSNKVTEKGKDVELRCDPISGHTALYWYRQSLGQGLEFLIYFQGNSAPDKSGLPSDRFSAERTGGSVSTLTIQRTQQEDSAVYLCASSVTGTNTEAFFGQGTRLTVV.

The chain carries TRBV12-3 or TRBV12-4 and TRBJ2-1; 9 bases align to TRBD2. V lost 1 base and J lost 3; bases outside the gene matches: 1. The CDR3 is made up of 15 amino acids. The CDR3 nucleotides read TGTGCCAGCAGTTTAGGCGGGAGGGTCTACAATGAGCAGTTCTTC. Residues: CASSLGGRVYNEQFF.